The rows below give T cell receptor beta chains drawn from one sample of a study of T cell responses to AZD1222 COVID-19 vaccine. This table comes from immunoSEQ multiplex PCR, and its TCRdb copy is limited to in-frame clones, with some not included. Here the sample spans tens of thousands of clones, approximately 92% being singletons. Sequenced material: peripheral blood, taken 28 days after the second AZD1222 dose. The receptors derive from an adult who received the AZD1222 COVID-19 vaccine. The CDR3 runs from the conserved cysteine through the conserved F or W. Each record gives: D gene, V gene, J gene, clone size, CDR3 protein, CDR3 DNA. A D gene is named only where the DNA matches it firmly. Expanded clones get a size class; other rows say once, few or many, or leave the size out.

d_gene: .
v_gene: TRBV24-1
j_gene: TRBJ2-2
abundance: few
CDR3aa: CATSGRGNTGELFF
CDR3nt: TGTGCCACCAGTGGTAGGGGGAATACCGGGGAGCTGTTTTTT

d_gene: .
v_gene: TRBV19
j_gene: TRBJ1-1
abundance: .
CDR3aa: CASIGGYRSTEAFF
CDR3nt: TGTGCCAGTATTGGGGGATATAGGAGCACTGAAGCTTTCTTT

d_gene: .
v_gene: TRBV3-1/TRBV3-2
j_gene: TRBJ2-7
abundance: .
CDR3aa: CASSQGIAHYEQYF
CDR3nt: TGTGCCAGCAGCCAAGGAATCGCACACTACGAGCAGTACTTC

d_gene: TRBD1
v_gene: TRBV6-5
j_gene: TRBJ1-1
abundance: few
CDR3aa: CASNGQGWATEAFF
CDR3nt: TGTGCCAGCAACGGACAGGGGTGGGCCACTGAAGCTTTCTTT

d_gene: TRBD1
v_gene: TRBV5-4
j_gene: TRBJ2-5
abundance: .
CDR3aa: CASSLPGQGSETQYF
CDR3nt: TGTGCCAGCAGCTTACCGGGACAGGGATCAGAGACCCAGTACTTC

d_gene: .
v_gene: TRBV2
j_gene: TRBJ2-7
abundance: .
CDR3aa: CASSSYRVGAYEQYF
CDR3nt: TGTGCCAGCAGTTCATACAGGGTTGGAGCCTACGAGCAGTACTTC

d_gene: .
v_gene: TRBV27
j_gene: TRBJ2-7
abundance: .
CDR3aa: CASSSFQGRSYEQYF
CDR3nt: TGTGCCAGCAGTTCGTTCCAGGGAAGATCCTACGAGCAGTACTTC

d_gene: TRBD2
v_gene: TRBV24-1
j_gene: TRBJ2-2
abundance: .
CDR3aa: CATSRAGAGANTGELFF
CDR3nt: TGTGCCACCAGTCGGGCGGGTGCGGGAGCCAACACCGGGGAGCTGTTTTTT

d_gene: TRBD1
v_gene: TRBV28
j_gene: TRBJ1-6
abundance: .
CDR3aa: CASRPQGGNSPLHF
CDR3nt: TGTGCCAGCAGACCCCAGGGGGGTAATTCACCCCTCCACTTT

d_gene: .
v_gene: TRBV5-1
j_gene: TRBJ1-4
abundance: .
CDR3aa: CASSLLGGFNEKLFF
CDR3nt: TGCGCCAGCAGCTTGCTGGGGGGGTTTAATGAAAAACTGTTTTTT

d_gene: .
v_gene: TRBV29-1
j_gene: TRBJ1-2
abundance: .
CDR3aa: CSASTGVGRYTF
CDR3nt: TGCAGCGCATCGACGGGGGTGGGTCGCTACACCTTC

d_gene: .
v_gene: TRBV30
j_gene: TRBJ2-2
abundance: .
CDR3aa: CAWSTPGGRGQKELFF
CDR3nt: TGTGCCTGGAGTACACCCGGTGGGCGGGGGCAGAAGGAGCTGTTTTTT

d_gene: .
v_gene: TRBV19
j_gene: TRBJ1-4
abundance: .
CDR3aa: CASSVTGSANEKLFF
CDR3nt: TGTGCCAGTAGTGTAACTGGTTCAGCTAATGAAAAACTGTTTTTT

d_gene: .
v_gene: TRBV4-3
j_gene: TRBJ2-3
abundance: .
CDR3aa: CASSQDIRGLNTDTQYF
CDR3nt: TGCGCCAGCAGCCAAGATATTCGGGGCTTAAACACAGATACGCAGTATTTT

d_gene: .
v_gene: TRBV21-1
j_gene: TRBJ2-2
abundance: .
CDR3aa: CASSGCRDSRPQQLNTGELFF
CDR3nt: TGTGCCAGCAGCGGCTGCCGGGACAGTAGGCCGCAACAGCTTAACACCGGGGAGCTGTTTTTT